These 10 T cell receptor beta chains share one sample of origin, sequenced in a study of cytomegalovirus exposure and HLA in healthy donors. The PCR made use of 60 Vbeta and 13 Jbeta primers. Produced via immunoSEQ multiplex PCR; TCRdb's table is partial and in-frame only. The table shows more than 100,000 clones, with about four fifths occurring only once. The sample taken for sequencing was PBMCs. These receptors all come from a female donor in good health and CMV-seropositive.

J is TRBJ1-2 and V is TRBV19; D is unclear. Germline loops: CDR1 LNHDA, CDR2 SQIVND (reference sequence). The CDR3 has 13 amino acids. Trimming removed 2 bases from V and 3 bases from J, with 7 bases in between. The CDR3 sequence: CASSIRGYYGYTF. CDR3 DNA: TGTGCCAGTAGTATAAGAGGGTACTATGGCTACACCTTC.

The chain joins TRBV15 to TRBJ1-5; maybe TRBD1 (5 bases). The V and J ends lost 0 bases and 0 bases respectively, with 6 bases between them. The CDR3 covers 15 residues. Germline CDR1 is LNHNV and CDR2 is YYDKDF (reference sequence). CDR3 coding DNA: TGTGCCACCAGCAGAGATGGGGCTAGCAATCAGCCCCAGCATTTT. This encodes CATSRDGASNQPQHF.

The chain employs TRBV7-9 and TRBJ2-3; possible D gene TRBD1, 6 bases. V gave up 4 bases and J gave up 5 bases, with 16 bases separating them. The CDR3 is made up of 15 amino acids. Germline loops: CDR1 SEHNR, CDR2 FQNEAQ (reference sequence). In nucleotides, the CDR3 is TGTGCCAGCAGCTCCCGACAGGAGCCTGGAGATACGCAGTATTTT. This sequence encodes CASSSRQEPGDTQYF.

The chain is built from TRBV25-1 and TRBJ2-5, with D uncertain. V was clipped by 1 base and J by 5 bases, with 2 bases between them. Germline CDR1 MGHDK, CDR2 SYGVNS. The CDR3 spans 11 residues. The DNA of the CDR3 is TGTGCCAGCAGTGAATCGGAGACCCAGTACTTC. Its translation: CASSESETQYF.

The rearrangement uses TRBV5-1 and TRBJ1-6, with a weak D call TRBD1 (5 bases). The germline CDR1 and CDR2 sequences are SGHRS and YFSETQ. This CDR3 region has 15 residues. Trimming took 3 bases from V and 10 from J, leaving 17 bases between them. The CDR3: CASSYSGQNMSPLHF. The CDR3 nucleotides are TGCGCCAGCAGCTACTCTGGACAAAATATGTCACCCCTCCACTTT.

The rearrangement uses TRBV5-6 and TRBJ2-7; TRBD1 aligns across 8 bases. The CDR3 consists of 14 residues. From germline, CDR1 is SGHDT and CDR2 YYEEEE. The junction had 11 bases not matched to a gene; V was cut back by 4 bases and J by 8 bases. In DNA, the CDR3 is TGTGCCAGCAGCATCGACAGGGGCTTTAATAAGCAGTACTTC. As protein: CASSIDRGFNKQYF.

The chain uses TRBV18 and TRBJ2-5; D perhaps matches TRBD2 (5 bases). Between the trimmed V and J ends, which lost 6 bases and 0 bases, there was a span of 11 bases. CDR1 is KGHSH, CDR2 LQKENI, per germline. This CDR3 region has 14 residues. In nucleotides, the CDR3 is TGTGCCAGCTCGCCTTGGGAGTACCAAGAGACCCAGTACTTC. It is translated as CASSPWEYQETQYF.

The rearrangement links TRBV15 to TRBJ1-1; 8 bases are shared with TRBD1. The CDR3 consists of 13 residues. Trimming cost V 1 base and J 10 bases; bases outside gene matches: 5. CDR1 LNHNV and CDR2 YYDKDF come from the germline V gene (reference sequence). CDR3 loop: CATSRAGGNGAFF. CDR3 sequence (DNA): TGTGCCACCAGCAGAGCAGGGGGCAACGGAGCTTTCTTT.

This clone was found once. The J gene is TRBJ2-5, the V gene TRBV5-6; 9 bases are a match to TRBD1. The CDR3 has 15 residues. Germline-derived CDR1 and CDR2 are SGHDT and YYEEEE. Trimming took 3 bases from V and 2 from J; bases not matched to a gene: 5. The CDR3 is CASSSTGGLQETQYF. The CDR3 bases are TGTGCCAGCAGCTCCACAGGGGGCTTGCAAGAGACCCAGTACTTC.

This chain links TRBV10-2 with TRBJ1-1, with D maybe TRBD1 (6 bases). The CDR3 sequence is 14 residues long. CDR1 is WSHSY and CDR2 is SAAADI in the germline V gene. V was cut by 6 bases and J by 6 bases, with 17 bases left in between. The CDR3 coding sequence is TGCGCCAGCAGCCTGGACAGAACGGTGGCTGAAGCTTTCTTT. This encodes CASSLDRTVAEAFF.